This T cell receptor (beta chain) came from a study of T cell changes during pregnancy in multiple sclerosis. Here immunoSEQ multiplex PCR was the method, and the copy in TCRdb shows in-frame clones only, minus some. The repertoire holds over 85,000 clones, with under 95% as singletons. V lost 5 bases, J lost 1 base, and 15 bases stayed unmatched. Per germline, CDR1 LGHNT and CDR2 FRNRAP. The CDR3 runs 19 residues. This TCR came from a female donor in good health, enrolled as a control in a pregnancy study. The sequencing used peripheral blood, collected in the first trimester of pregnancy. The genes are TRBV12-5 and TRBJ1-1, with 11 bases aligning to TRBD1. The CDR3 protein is CASGPRPDRGRGRNTEAFF. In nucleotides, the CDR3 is TGTGCTAGTGGTCCACGCCCGGACAGGGGGCGAGGTAGGAACACTGAAGCTTTCTTT.